This record concerns one T cell receptor (beta chain) sequence. Its target is unknown. Pregnant or lactating patients were excluded, as were those with uncontrolled infection or other autoimmune disease. PBMCs were collected from an approximately 9.2 ml volume of fresh peripheral blood. RNA transcripts provided the source from which TCR beta CDR3 regions were amplified. In the first-round RT-PCR of the TCR CDR3, the HTBI primer set was used. TCRdb reprocessed the multiplex PCR reads via MiXCR and lists one record per CDR3 protein. Of roughly 300,000 distinct CDR3 sequences listed, about 25% are singletons. This sample was taken from a study of T cells in Graves' hyperthyroidism and ophthalmopathy. Overall study findings and caveats: The model identified upcoming ophthalmopathy a median approximately seven months ahead of onset.

Trimming left V 4 bases short and J 9 bases short, with 9 bases between. The CDR3 consists of 11 residues. The origin of this receptor is a man aged 35-49 years with Graves' hyperthyroidism that later progressed to Graves' ophthalmopathy. The J gene is TRBJ2-5, the V gene TRBV12-3 or TRBV12-4, with a weak D call TRBD2 (5 bases). Specimen: blood. The CDR3 DNA reads as TGTGCCAGCAGTTCCGCGGGCCCCCAGTACTTC. Its translation: CASSSAGPQYF.